This entry concerns a single T cell receptor beta chain. The clone's antigen remains unknown. Qualities for individual bases were not recorded, and no much larger clone is one base off. This entry is derived from a study of blood T cell repertoires in COVID-19 (dated by TCRdb to the early 2020s). About the study as a whole: Collaborator samples came from the United States, Italy and Spain and covered acute and convalescent phases of COVID-19. The prospective study material was composed of cDNA or gDNA derived from T cells, B-cell-depleted T cells, or PBMCs. The dataset comprised deeply sampled blood TCRbeta repertoires from subjects exposed to, actively infected with, or recovered from COVID-19. The repertoires were released in a freely available public database intended as a resource for research on the immune response to SARS-CoV-2. Samples came from the ongoing ImmuneRACE study (first 160 participants) plus 1,254 subjects from 6 global collaborators. A de-identified subject ID, COVID-19 status, age in years and sex were almost always included in the sample metadata. HLA class I and class II types, where available, came from metadata supplied by the sample provider rather than from assay-based typing.

The study at large found these results: Clinical and demographic metadata were provided uncurated, with the amount varying by source and participant.

TCRbeta CDR3 regions were amplified from genomic DNA using the immunoSEQ Assay, a bias-controlled multiplex PCR. In the source study's methods: The number of nucleated cells in each sample was estimated from the amplification of reference gene primers within the assay. To quantify the absolute abundance of each unique TCRbeta CDR3 rearrangement, sequence reads were collapsed and filtered. For each sample, productive Simpson clonality was calculated as the square root of Simpson's diversity index across productive rearrangements. This immuneACCESS table, as held by TCRdb, lists in-frame sequences with V and J called but not all clones. Of the missing ones, under half trace to an unresolved V gene in checked studies; the others have no known cause. Clone size and V and J calls were adopted from that table, with D and trimming inferred from the DNA. The sample includes some 300,000 clones, with approximately 89% observed a single time. The ten largest clones represent roughly 6.9% of the sample.

CDR1 and CDR2, looked up from the germline V gene (reference sequence), are LGHDT and YNNKEL. Inclusive of the bounding cysteine and phenylalanine, the CDR3 is 17 residues long. Only the CDR3 DNA is retained, 51 bases long and in frame from the first base. At the junction V is shortened by 0 bases and J by 5 bases; bases outside the gene matches: 11. Samples from volunteer blood donors who had recovered from COVID-19 were contributed by a second Seattle source. Each collaborating institution followed its own protocols to collect whole blood in K2EDTA tubes. For TCRbeta analysis, collaborators shipped samples as frozen whole blood, isolated PBMCs, or DNA extracted from either of those sample types.

Sequencing was performed on peripheral blood. The sequence came from a woman younger than 45 who had recovered from COVID-19. This chain is built from TRBV3-1 (or the pseudogene TRBV3-2) and TRBJ2-5, with 8 bases aligning to TRBD2. CDR3 reads: CASSQDLVASGYETQYF. The bases read TGTGCCAGCAGCCAAGATTTGGTCGCTAGCGGGTACGAGACCCAGTACTTC.